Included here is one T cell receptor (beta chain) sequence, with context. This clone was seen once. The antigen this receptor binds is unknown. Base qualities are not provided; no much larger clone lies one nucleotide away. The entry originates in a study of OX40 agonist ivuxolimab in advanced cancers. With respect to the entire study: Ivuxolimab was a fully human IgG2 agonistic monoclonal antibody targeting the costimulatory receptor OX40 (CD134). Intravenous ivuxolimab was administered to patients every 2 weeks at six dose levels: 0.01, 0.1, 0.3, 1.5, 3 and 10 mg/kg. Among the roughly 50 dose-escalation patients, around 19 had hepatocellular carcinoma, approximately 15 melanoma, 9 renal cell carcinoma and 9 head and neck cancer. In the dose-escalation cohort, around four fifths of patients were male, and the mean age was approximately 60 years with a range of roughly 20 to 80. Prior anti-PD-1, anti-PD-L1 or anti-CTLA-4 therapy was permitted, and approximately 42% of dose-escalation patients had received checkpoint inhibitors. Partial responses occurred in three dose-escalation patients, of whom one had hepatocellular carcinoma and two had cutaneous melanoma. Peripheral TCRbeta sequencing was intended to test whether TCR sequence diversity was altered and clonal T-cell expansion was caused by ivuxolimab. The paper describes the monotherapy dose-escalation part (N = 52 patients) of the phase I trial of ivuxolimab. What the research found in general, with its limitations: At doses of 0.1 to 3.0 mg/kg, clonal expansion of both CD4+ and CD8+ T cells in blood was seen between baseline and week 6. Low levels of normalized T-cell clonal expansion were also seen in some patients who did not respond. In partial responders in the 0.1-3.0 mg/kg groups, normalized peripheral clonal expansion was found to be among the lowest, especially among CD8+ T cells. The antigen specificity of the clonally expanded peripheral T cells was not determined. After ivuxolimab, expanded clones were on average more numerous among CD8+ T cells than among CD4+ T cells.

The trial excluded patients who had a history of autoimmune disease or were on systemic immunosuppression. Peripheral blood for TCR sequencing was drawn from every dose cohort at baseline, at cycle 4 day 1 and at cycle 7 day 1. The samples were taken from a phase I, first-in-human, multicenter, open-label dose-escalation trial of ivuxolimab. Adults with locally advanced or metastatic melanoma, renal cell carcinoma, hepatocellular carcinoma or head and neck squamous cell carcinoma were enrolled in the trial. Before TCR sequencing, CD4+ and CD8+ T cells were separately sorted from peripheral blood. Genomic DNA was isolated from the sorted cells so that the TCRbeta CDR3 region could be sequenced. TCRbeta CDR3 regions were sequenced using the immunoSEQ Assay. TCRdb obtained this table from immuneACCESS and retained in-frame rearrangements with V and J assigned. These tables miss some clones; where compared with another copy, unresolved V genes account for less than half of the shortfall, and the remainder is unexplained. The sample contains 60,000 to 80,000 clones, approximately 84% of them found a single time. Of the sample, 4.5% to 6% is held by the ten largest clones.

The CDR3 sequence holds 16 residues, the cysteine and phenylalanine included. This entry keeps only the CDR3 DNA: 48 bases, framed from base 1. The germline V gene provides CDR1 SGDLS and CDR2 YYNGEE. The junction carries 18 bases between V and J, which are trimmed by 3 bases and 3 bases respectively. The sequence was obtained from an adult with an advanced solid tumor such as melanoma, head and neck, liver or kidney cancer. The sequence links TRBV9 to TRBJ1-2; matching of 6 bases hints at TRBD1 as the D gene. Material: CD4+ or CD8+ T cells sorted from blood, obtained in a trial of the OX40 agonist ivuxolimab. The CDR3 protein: CASSAYRDLPYYGYTF. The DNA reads TGTGCCAGCAGCGCCTACAGGGACTTACCCTACTATGGCTACACCTTC.